What follows are 25 T cell receptor beta chains derived from one specimen sequenced in a study of blood T cell repertoires in COVID-19. Assay used: immunoSEQ multiplex PCR; TCRdb lists only in-frame clones, some missing. Of roughly 220,000 clones listed, 70% to 90% are singletons. Sequenced input: PBMCs or T cells enriched from blood (not recorded which). The source is a woman aged 35 to 49 with acute COVID-19.

This sequence joins TRBV3-1 (or the pseudogene TRBV3-2) and TRBJ1-4; the D gene is possibly TRBD1 (6 bases). This CDR3 has 17 amino acids. V gave up 0 bases and J gave up 10 bases, with 21 bases separating them. CDR1 and CDR2 (germline): LGHDT, YNNKEL (reference sequence). The CDR3 region is CASSQELWGPQGGKLFF. The DNA of the CDR3 is TGTGCCAGCAGCCAAGAGCTGTGGGGCCCACAAGGGGGAAAACTGTTTTTT.

The chain employs TRBV27 and TRBJ2-7; D might be TRBD2 (5 bases). V lost 5 bases, J lost 0 bases, and 14 bases lay in between. Per the germline V gene, CDR1 is MNHEY and CDR2 is SMNVEV (reference sequence). The CDR3 is 15 residues long. DNA for the CDR3: TGTGCCAGCAGTCGAGGAAGCGGATTCTCCTACGAGCAGTACTTC. This encodes CASSRGSGFSYEQYF.

This chain links TRBV10-3 with TRBJ2-1; D is possibly TRBD2 (5 bases). Deletions cut 3 bases from V and 6 bases from J, with 15 bases between. CDR1 and CDR2 (germline): ENHRY, SYGVKD. This CDR3 is built from 15 residues. CDR3 nucleotides: TGTGCCATCAGTGATGGGTTGAGCGGTAGCAATGAGCAGTTCTTC. Residues: CAISDGLSGSNEQFF.

The chain has TRBV6-5 and TRBJ1-5; TRBD1 matches at 8 bases. Trimming removed 6 bases from V and 11 bases from J; junction bases left unmatched: 9. Per germline, CDR1 MNHEY and CDR2 SVGAGI. The CDR3 has 13 amino acids. CDR3 in amino acids: CASRDRDVGSQHF. The DNA of the CDR3 is TGTGCCAGCAGGGACAGGGACGTCGGGTCCCAGCATTTT.

The chain uses TRBV9 and TRBJ2-5; 9 bases are shared with TRBD1. The V gene's germline CDR1 is SGDLS and CDR2 YYNGEE. Trimming cost V 5 bases and J 4 bases; bases outside gene matches: 3. CDR3 size: 13 residues. CDR3 sequence (DNA): TGTGCCAGCAGTAAGACAGGGGGAGAGACCCAGTACTTC. Its translation is CASSKTGGETQYF. The complete variable domain, with remaining parts taken from reference TRBV9 and TRBJ2-5, reads DSGVTQTPKHLITATGQRVTLRCSPRSGDLSVYWYQQSLDQGLQFLIQYYNGEERAKGNILERFSAQQFPDLHSELNLSSLELGDSALYFCASSKTGGETQYFGPGTRLLVL.

This clone was detected only once. V is TRBV11-3 and J is TRBJ1-2; 7 bases agree with TRBD1. Germline CDR1 is SGHNT and CDR2 is YENEEA. The CDR3 contains 14 residues. The trim removed 7 bases at V and 5 bases at J, leaving 10 bases unmatched. CDR3 region: CASTPGTDSYGYTF. The CDR3 DNA follows: TGTGCCAGCACGCCCGGGACAGACTCATATGGCTACACCTTC.

The gene calls are TRBV21-1 and TRBJ2-6; the D segment call TRBD2 is taken from the table without a DNA check. TRBV21-1 is listed as a pseudogene. This CDR3 contains 17 residues. The CDR3 protein is CASSQGTSGCGANVLTF. The CDR3 DNA reads as TGTGCCAGCAGCCAGGGGACTAGCGGGTGTGGGGCCAACGTCCTGACTTTC.

The chain carries TRBV6-7 and TRBJ2-2; 10 nucleotides line up with TRBD2. TRBV6-7 is an open reading frame, and its role is uncertain. CDR3 size: 16 residues. V dropped 2 bases and J dropped 7; count of bases not matched to a gene: 7. The CDR3 DNA is TGTGCCAGCAGTTACAACCTAGCGGGAGCGGACGGGGAGCTGTTTTTT. This gives the protein CASSYNLAGADGELFF.

This clone was seen only once. This sequence joins TRBV28 and TRBJ1-2; TRBD1 might be the D (5 bases). Per germline, CDR1 MDHEN and CDR2 SYDVKM. This CDR3 is built from 13 residues. The V end was cut by 3 bases, the J end by 2 bases, with 7 bases between. CDR3 DNA: TGTGCCAGCAGTTTTCCAGGGAACTATGGCTACACCTTC. Encoded protein: CASSFPGNYGYTF.

V is TRBV9 and J is TRBJ1-4; tentative D call: TRBD1 (5 bases). The CDR3 runs to 15 residues. Germline V CDR1 and CDR2: SGDLS, YYNGEE. The V gene lost 0 bases and the J gene lost 10 bases, with 16 bases spanning the gap. CDR3 sequence reads: CASSVEGGASGKLFF. CDR3 in DNA: TGTGCCAGCAGCGTAGAAGGTGGGGCTAGCGGAAAACTGTTTTTT.

The rearrangement joins TRBV5-1 to TRBJ1-6, with TRBD1 identical over 10 bases. V lost 5 bases and J lost 10; bases outside the gene matches: 6. CDR3 size: 14 residues. The V gene's germline CDR1 is SGHRS and CDR2 YFSETQ. In DNA form, the CDR3 reads TGCGCCAGCAGGCAGGACAGGGGGGAATCACCCCTCCACTTT. Amino acids: CASRQDRGESPLHF.

The rearrangement joins TRBV28 to TRBJ1-6; TRBD1 matches 7 bases. From germline, CDR1 is MDHEN and CDR2 SYDVKM. The CDR3 consists of 14 residues. The V gene end was trimmed by 7 bases and the J gene end by 6 bases; junction bases not matched to a gene: 6. The CDR3 loop is CASIKGQANSPLHF. CDR3 coding DNA: TGTGCCAGCATTAAAGGACAGGCTAATTCACCCCTCCACTTT.

V is TRBV7-2 and J is TRBJ2-7; D unresolved. Germline V lookup: CDR1 SGHTA, CDR2 FQGNSA. The CDR3 runs 13 residues. V gave up 1 base and J gave up 6 bases, with 10 bases separating them. The CDR3 spells CASSLVSGGEQYF. In DNA form, the CDR3 reads TGTGCCAGCAGCTTAGTTTCCGGTGGCGAGCAGTACTTC.

As for this clone: Other DNA sequences in the same sample also yield this CDR3. J is TRBJ1-2 and V is TRBV28; D call uncertain. Germline V CDR1 and CDR2: MDHEN, SYDVKM. CDR3 length: 12 residues. The V gene lost 6 bases and the J gene lost 5 bases, with 10 bases spanning the gap. The CDR3 loop is CASSLSSYGYTF. The CDR3 region has the DNA TGTGCCAGCAGCCTCTCGAGTTATGGCTACACCTTC.

The chain carries TRBV24-1 and TRBJ1-2, with unresolved D. Germline V gene data show CDR1 as KGHDR and CDR2 as SFDVKD. Between the trimmed V and J ends, which lost 6 bases and 0 bases, there was a span of 4 bases. The CDR3 is 12 amino acids. CDR3 DNA: TGTGCCACCAGTCGAGCTAACTATGGCTACACCTTC. Encoded protein: CATSRANYGYTF.

This rearrangement joins TRBV9 to TRBJ1-1; 7 nucleotides match TRBD1. V lost 4 bases to trimming and J lost 2 bases; unmatched junction nucleotides: 14. This CDR3 is built from 17 residues. Germline lookup yields CDR1 SGDLS and CDR2 YYNGEE. The CDR3 DNA follows: TGTGCCAGCAGCCCGCAGCCGGGACAGACCCTTAACACTGAAGCTTTCTTT. Translation gives CASSPQPGQTLNTEAFF.

This chain connects TRBV28 to TRBJ1-6, with 8 bases fitting TRBD1. CDR1 and CDR2 from the germline V gene are MDHEN and SYDVKM. Trimming at V came to 10 bases and at J to 6 bases, leaving 8 bases not matched to a gene. The CDR3 sequence is 14 residues long. The CDR3 protein is CAIKGQVINSPLHF. The CDR3 region has the DNA TGTGCCATTAAGGGACAGGTGATTAATTCACCCCTCCACTTT.

Concerning this clone: One end of the junction is discordant with germline, which a read error may explain. The chain couples TRBV25-1 to TRBJ2-7, with TRBD1 identical over 7 bases. CDR1 is MGHDK and CDR2 is SYGVNS in the germline V gene. The CDR3 spans 17 residues. CDR3 DNA: TGTGCCAGCAGTGGGGGTGCGATAGACAGGGCCCAGCCCCGCGTGGACTTC. Protein sequence: CASSGGAIDRAQPRVDF.

This clone has more than one count but fewer than ten. The rearrangement joins TRBV4-3 to TRBJ1-3; D not resolved. CDR3 length equals 16 residues. The germline V gene encodes CDR1 LGHNA and CDR2 YSLEER. Deletions cut 1 base from V and 0 bases from J, with 10 bases between. CDR3 nucleotide sequence: TGCGCCAGCAGCCAAGGTACGGGAAACTCTGGAAACACCATATATTTT. It translates to CASSQGTGNSGNTIYF.

This sequence joins TRBV28 and TRBJ2-7, with 13 bases aligning to TRBD2. V trimming: 7 bases; J trimming: 5 bases; junction bases outside the gene matches: 5. CDR3 length equals 14 residues. Germline V CDR1 and CDR2: MDHEN, SYDVKM. The CDR3 nucleotides are TGTGCCAGCACGTTCGGGACTAGCGGGGACGAGCAGTACTTC. It yields the protein CASTFGTSGDEQYF.

This clone was found a few times. The V and J genes are TRBV11-2 and TRBJ1-1; D ambiguous. The V and J ends lost 2 bases and 8 bases respectively, with 9 bases between them. Looked up from germline, CDR1 is SGHAT and CDR2 is FQNNGV. There are 12 residues in the CDR3. The CDR3 here is CASSLTTSEAFF. The CDR3 DNA reads as TGTGCCAGCAGCTTAACAACATCAGAAGCTTTCTTT.

This chain connects TRBV10-3 to TRBJ1-3; 8 bases fit TRBD1. The CDR3 covers 14 residues. Germline V gives CDR1 ENHRY, CDR2 SYGVKD. Unmatched junction bases numbered 5, after V lost 10 bases and J lost 0 bases. For the CDR3, the DNA is TGTGCCACCGGGACAGGTTCCTCTGGAAACACCATATATTTT. Translation: CATGTGSSGNTIYF.

This clone appeared a few times. This chain connects TRBV5-1 to TRBJ2-7, with TRBD2 matching 7 bases. The CDR3 is 15 residues long. Germline CDR1 reads SGHRS; CDR2 reads YFSETQ. After removal of 5 bases from V and 0 bases from J, the junction contained 8 bases not matched to a gene. The CDR3 loop is CASRSGTTLSYEQYF. CDR3 bases: TGCGCCAGCAGGTCCGGGACTACACTCTCCTACGAGCAGTACTTC.

The chain combines TRBV6-2 or TRBV6-3 with TRBJ1-1, with TRBD1 identical over 7 bases. This CDR3 region has 14 residues. Germline values: CDR1 MNHEY, CDR2 SVGEGT. V shed 2 bases and J 6 bases; nucleotides not matched to a gene: 6. CDR3 amino acids: CASSYTGQVAEAFF. As DNA, the CDR3 is TGTGCCAGCAGTTACACCGGACAGGTCGCTGAAGCTTTCTTT.

This CDR3 reads CSVVQALYGYTF. The CDR3 DNA follows: TGCAGCGTTGTCCAGGCCCTTTATGGCTACACCTTC. The genes are TRBV29-1 and TRBJ1-2; D is ambiguous. This CDR3 is 12 amino acids long. Trimming took 4 bases from V and 5 from J, leaving 11 bases between them. Germline loops: CDR1 SQVTM, CDR2 ANQGSEA.